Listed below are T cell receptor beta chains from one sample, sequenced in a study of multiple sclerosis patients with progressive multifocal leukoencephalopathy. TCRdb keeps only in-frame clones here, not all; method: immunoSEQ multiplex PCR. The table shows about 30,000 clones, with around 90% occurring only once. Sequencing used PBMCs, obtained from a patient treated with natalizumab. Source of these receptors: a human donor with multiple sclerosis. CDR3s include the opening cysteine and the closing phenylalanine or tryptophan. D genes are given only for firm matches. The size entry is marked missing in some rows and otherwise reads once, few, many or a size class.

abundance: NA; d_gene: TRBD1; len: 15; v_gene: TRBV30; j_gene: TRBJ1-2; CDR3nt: TGTGCCTGGTCAACTGAAGGGGGCCCCCACTATGGCTACACCTTC; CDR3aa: CAWSTEGGPHYGYTF
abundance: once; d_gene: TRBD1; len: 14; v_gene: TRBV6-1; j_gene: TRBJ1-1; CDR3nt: TGTGCCAGCAGTTATCACAGGGGGCCGGCTGAAGCTTTCTTT; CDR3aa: CASSYHRGPAEAFF
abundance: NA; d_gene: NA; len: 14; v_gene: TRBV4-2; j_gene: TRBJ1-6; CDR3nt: TGTGCCAGCAGCCAAGAGAGGAGGAACTCACCCCTCCACTTT; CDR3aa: CASSQERRNSPLHF
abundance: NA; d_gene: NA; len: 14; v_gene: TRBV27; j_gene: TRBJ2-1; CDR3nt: TGTGCCAGCAGTTTAAGGGTCCGGGGCGATGAGCAGTTCTTC; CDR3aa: CASSLRVRGDEQFF
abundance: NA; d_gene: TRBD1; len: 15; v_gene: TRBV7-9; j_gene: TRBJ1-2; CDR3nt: TGTGCCAGCAGCTTGGCGTCGGGACAGGAAGAGGGCTACACCTTC; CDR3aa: CASSLASGQEEGYTF
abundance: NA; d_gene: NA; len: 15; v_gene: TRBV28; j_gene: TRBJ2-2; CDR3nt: TGTGCCAGCAGTTTAGCGACAGCGAACACCGGGGAGCTGTTTTTT; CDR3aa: CASSLATANTGELFF
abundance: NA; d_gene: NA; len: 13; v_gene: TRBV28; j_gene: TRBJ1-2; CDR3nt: TGTGCCAGCAGTTTGGGGCCTAACTATGGCTACACCTTC; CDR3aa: CASSLGPNYGYTF
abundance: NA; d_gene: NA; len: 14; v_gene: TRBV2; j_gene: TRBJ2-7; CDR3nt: TGTGCCAGCAGCCCCGGGCCCAGCTCCTACGAGCAGTACTTC; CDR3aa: CASSPGPSSYEQYF
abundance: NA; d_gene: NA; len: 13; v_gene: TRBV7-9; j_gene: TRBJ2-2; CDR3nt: TGTGCCACCCCACGATGGGGGTTCGGGGAGCTGTTTTTT; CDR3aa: CATPRWGFGELFF
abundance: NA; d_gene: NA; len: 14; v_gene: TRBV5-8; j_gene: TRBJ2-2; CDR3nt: TGTGCCAGCAGCGGCGGACTGATCACCGGGGAGCTGTTTTTT; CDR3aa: CASSGGLITGELFF
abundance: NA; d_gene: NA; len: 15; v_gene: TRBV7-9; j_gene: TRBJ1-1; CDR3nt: TGTGCCAGCAGCCAGCCCCTGACCAGGGAGGCTAAAGCTTTCTTT; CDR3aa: CASSQPLTREAKAFF
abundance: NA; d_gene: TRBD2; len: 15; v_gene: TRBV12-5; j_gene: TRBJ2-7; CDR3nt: TGTGCTAGTGGGGAAGCGGGGGGGATGGCCTACGAGCAGTACTTC; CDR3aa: CASGEAGGMAYEQYF
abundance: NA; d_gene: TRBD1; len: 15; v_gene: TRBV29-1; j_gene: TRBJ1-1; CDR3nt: TGCAGCGCTCGGACAGGGGCCTATCCGGACACTGAAGCTTTCTTT; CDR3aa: CSARTGAYPDTEAFF
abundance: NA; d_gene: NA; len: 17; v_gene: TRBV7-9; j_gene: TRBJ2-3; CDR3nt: TGTGCCAGCAGCCTTCAGTACGGGGTAACTTCCACAGATACGCAGTATTTT; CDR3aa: CASSLQYGVTSTDTQYF
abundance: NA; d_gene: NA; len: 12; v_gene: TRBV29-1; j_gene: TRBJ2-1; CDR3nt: TGCAGCGTTGAGCGGGGTAGGAATGAGCAGTTCTTC; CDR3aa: CSVERGRNEQFF
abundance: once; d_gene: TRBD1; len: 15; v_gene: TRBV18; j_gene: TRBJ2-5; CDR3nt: TGTGCCAGCTCACCTTACCGGGACAGACAAGAGACCCAGTACTTC; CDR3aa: CASSPYRDRQETQYF
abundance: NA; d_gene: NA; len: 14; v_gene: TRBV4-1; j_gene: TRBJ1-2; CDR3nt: TGCGCCAGCAGCCAAGAGGACCGAAACTATGGCTACACCTTC; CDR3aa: CASSQEDRNYGYTF
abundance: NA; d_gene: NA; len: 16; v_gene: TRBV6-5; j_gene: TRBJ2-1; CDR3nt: TGTGCCAGCAGTTGGTCTTACGGGGGCCTTGGGAGTGAGCAGTTCTTC; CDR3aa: CASSWSYGGLGSEQFF
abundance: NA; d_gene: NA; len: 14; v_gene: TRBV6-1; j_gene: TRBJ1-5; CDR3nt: TGTGCCACCGTGCAGACCACGGCAACTCAGCCCCAGCATTTT; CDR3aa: CATVQTTATQPQHF
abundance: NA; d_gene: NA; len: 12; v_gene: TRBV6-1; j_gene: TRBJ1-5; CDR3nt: TGTGCCAGCACAGAGACCGGGCAGCCCCAGCATTTT; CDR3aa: CASTETGQPQHF
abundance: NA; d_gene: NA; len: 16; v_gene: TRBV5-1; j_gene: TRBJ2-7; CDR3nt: TGCGCCAGCAGCTTGGTATCCCGGGGAAGCTCCTACGAGCAGTACTTC; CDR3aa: CASSLVSRGSSYEQYF
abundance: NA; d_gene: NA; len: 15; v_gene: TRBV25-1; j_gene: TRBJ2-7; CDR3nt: TGTGCCAGCAGTACATCCGGGACGTTTACCTACGAGCAGTACTTC; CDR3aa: CASSTSGTFTYEQYF
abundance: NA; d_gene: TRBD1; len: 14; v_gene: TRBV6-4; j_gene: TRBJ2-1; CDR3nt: TGTGCCAGCAGTGACGGGACAGGGGGCAATGAGCAGTTCTTC; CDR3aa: CASSDGTGGNEQFF
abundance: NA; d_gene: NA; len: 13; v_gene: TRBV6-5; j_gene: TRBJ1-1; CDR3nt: TGTGCCAGCAGCCCACAGGGTTCCACTGAAGCTTTCTTT; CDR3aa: CASSPQGSTEAFF
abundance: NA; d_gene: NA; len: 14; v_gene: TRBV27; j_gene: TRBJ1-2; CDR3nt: TGTGCCAGCGGCCGGACAGTGACTAACTATGGCTACACCTTC; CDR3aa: CASGRTVTNYGYTF
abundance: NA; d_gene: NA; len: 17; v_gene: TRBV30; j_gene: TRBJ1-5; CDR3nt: TGTGCCTGGAGTGTACTTGTCGAATATTATAGCAATCAGCCCCAGCATTTT; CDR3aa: CAWSVLVEYYSNQPQHF
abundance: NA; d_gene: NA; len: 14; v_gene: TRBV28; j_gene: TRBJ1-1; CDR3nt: TGTGCCAGCGGGATAAACACAGGGAACACTGAAGCTTTCTTT; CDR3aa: CASGINTGNTEAFF
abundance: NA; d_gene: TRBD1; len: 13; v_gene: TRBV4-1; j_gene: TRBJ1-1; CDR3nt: TGCGCCAGCAGAGGACAGGGAAGGACTGAAGCTTTCTTT; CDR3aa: CASRGQGRTEAFF
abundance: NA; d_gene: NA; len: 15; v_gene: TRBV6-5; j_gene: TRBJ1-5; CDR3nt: TGTGCCAGCAGTTACTCATTGAACAGGAATCAGCCCCAGCATTTT; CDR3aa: CASSYSLNRNQPQHF
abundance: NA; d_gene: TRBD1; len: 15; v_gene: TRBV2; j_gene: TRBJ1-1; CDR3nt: TGTGCCAGCAGTTACTACGGGACAGGGGGCTCGATTGCTTTCTTT; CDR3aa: CASSYYGTGGSIAFF
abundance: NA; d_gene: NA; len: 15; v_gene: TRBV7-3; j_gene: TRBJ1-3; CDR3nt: TGTGCCAGCAGCTTAACGGGGGGATCTGGAAACACCATATATTTT; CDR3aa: CASSLTGGSGNTIYF
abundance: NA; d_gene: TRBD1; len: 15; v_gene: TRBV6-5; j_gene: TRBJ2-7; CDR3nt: TGTGCCAGCACCGCCCTGACAGGGGGTTCCTACGAGCAGTACTTC; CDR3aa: CASTALTGGSYEQYF
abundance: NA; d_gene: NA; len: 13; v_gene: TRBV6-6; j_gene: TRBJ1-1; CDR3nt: TGTGCCAGCAGTTACTCAGTGAACACTGAAGCTTTCTTT; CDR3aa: CASSYSVNTEAFF
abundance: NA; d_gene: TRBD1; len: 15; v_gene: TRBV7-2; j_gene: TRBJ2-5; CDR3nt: TGTGCCAGCAGCCCCACAGGGGCTTGGGCAGAGACCCAGTACTTC; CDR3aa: CASSPTGAWAETQYF
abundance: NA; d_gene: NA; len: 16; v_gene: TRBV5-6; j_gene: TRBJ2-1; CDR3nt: TGTGCCACCATACAAGGTTCTAGTCTCTTTAGCAATGAGCAGTTCTTC; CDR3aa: CATIQGSSLFSNEQFF
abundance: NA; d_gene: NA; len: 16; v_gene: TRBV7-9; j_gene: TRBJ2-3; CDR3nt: TGTGCCAGCAGCTTACTAGTAGGGGGAGTCGCAGATACGCAGTATTTT; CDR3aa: CASSLLVGGVADTQYF
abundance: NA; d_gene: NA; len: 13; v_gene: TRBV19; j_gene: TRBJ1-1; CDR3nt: TGTGCCAGTAGTGCCGAGTGGCGCACTGAAGCTTTCTTT; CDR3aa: CASSAEWRTEAFF
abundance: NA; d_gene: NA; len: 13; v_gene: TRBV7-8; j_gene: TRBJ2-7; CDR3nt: TGTGCCAGCAGCTTAGCGGGTGTCTACGAGCAGTACTTC; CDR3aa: CASSLAGVYEQYF
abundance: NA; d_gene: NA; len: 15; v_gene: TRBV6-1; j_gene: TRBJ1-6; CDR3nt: TGTGCCAGCAGTAAGATTACAGGCGTTAATTCACCCCTCCACTTT; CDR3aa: CASSKITGVNSPLHF
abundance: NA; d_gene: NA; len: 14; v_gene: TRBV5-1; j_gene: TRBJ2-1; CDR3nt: TGCGCCAGCAGTCCGACCGTGGGCTACAATGAGCAGTTCTTC; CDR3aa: CASSPTVGYNEQFF
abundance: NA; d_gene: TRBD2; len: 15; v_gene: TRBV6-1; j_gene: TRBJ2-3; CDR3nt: TGTGCCAGCATTAGACTAGCGGGGGCCGCAGATACGCAGTATTTT; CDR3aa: CASIRLAGAADTQYF
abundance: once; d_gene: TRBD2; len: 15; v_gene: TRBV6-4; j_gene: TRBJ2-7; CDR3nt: TGTGCCAGCCCCACCCCACTAGCGGCCTCCTACGAGCAGTACTTC; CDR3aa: CASPTPLAASYEQYF
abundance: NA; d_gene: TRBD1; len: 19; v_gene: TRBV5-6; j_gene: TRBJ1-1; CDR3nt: TGTGCCAGCAGCTCTTGGGGTTGGGACAGGGTAGGGATGAACACTGAAGCTTTCTTT; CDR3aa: CASSSWGWDRVGMNTEAFF
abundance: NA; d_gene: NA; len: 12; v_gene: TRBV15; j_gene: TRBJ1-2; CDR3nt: TGTGCCACCAGCAAGGGGTTGGAAGGCTACACCTTC; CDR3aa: CATSKGLEGYTF
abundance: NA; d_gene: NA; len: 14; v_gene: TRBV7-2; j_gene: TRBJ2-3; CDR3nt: TGTGCCAGCAGCCTAAAGGGGGTTCTGGATACGCAGTATTTT; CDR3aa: CASSLKGVLDTQYF
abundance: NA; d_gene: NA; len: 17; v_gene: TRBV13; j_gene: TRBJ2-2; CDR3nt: TGTGCCAGCAGCCCCCCCTCTGGGGTGCGGAACACCGGGGAGCTGTTTTTT; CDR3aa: CASSPPSGVRNTGELFF
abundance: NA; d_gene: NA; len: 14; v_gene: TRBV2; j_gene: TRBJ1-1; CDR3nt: TGTGCCAGCAGTGAATTAGGGGGGAACACTGAAGCTTTCTTT; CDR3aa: CASSELGGNTEAFF
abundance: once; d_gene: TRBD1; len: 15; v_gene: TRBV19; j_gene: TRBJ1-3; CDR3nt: TGTGCCAGTAGACAGGACAGGAGCTCTGGAAACACCATATATTTT; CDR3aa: CASRQDRSSGNTIYF
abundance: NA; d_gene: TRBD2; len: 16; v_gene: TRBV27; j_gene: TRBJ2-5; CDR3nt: TGTGCCAGCAGTTTCAACCCCCCGGGCGGGGGAGAGACCCAGTACTTC; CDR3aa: CASSFNPPGGGETQYF